This T cell receptor (beta chain) was identified in a study of blood T cell repertoires in COVID-19. The data were produced by immunoSEQ multiplex PCR, yet TCRdb's version contains in-frame clones alone and is incomplete. The repertoire holds 100,000 to 150,000 clones, with roughly four fifths as singletons. The specimen sequenced was peripheral blood. The receptor was derived from a woman aged 45-59 years with acute or convalescent COVID-19.

The CDR3 region is CASRKGQGDEQYF. The CDR3 DNA is TGTGCCAGCAGAAAGGGACAGGGTGACGAGCAGTACTTC. The chain employs TRBV13 and TRBJ2-7; 9 nucleotides align to TRBD1. This CDR3 contains 13 residues. Germline V lookup: CDR1 PRHDT, CDR2 FYEKMQ (reference sequence). Losses at the gene ends were 6 bases for V and 5 bases for J; bases not matched to a gene: 5.